The 21 T cell receptor beta chains in this list originate from one sample, sequenced in a study of blood T cell repertoires in COVID-19. Sequenced by immunoSEQ multiplex PCR; TCRdb stores in-frame clones only, minus some. The table has around 320,000 clones, around 90% seen once. Sample: PBMCs or T cells enriched from blood (not recorded which). Source of these receptors: a woman under 30 with acute COVID-19.

The V and J genes are TRBV13 and TRBJ2-1, with D possibly TRBD2 on 5 matching bases. The length of the CDR3 is 14 residues. Trimming removed 3 bases from V and 5 bases from J, with 11 bases in between. Germline-derived CDR1 and CDR2 are PRHDT and FYEKMQ (reference sequence). The CDR3 sequence is CASSFEASNNEQFF. CDR3 sequence (DNA): TGTGCCAGCAGCTTTGAGGCTAGCAACAATGAGCAGTTCTTC.

Of note for this clone: One end of the junction fails to match germline, which may point to a read error. The chain employs TRBV30 and TRBJ1-1; D unclear. Germline V gene sequence: CDR1 GTSNPN, CDR2 SVGIG (reference sequence). The CDR3 extends over 9 amino acids. This CDR3 reads CAWSLAGPF. The CDR3, as DNA: TGTGCCTGGAGTCTGGCAGGCCCCTTT. Supplemented by reference TRBV30 and TRBJ1-1, the full variable domain reads SQTIHQWPATLVQPVGSPLSLECTVEGTSNPNLYWYRQAAGRGLQLLFYSVGIGQISSEVPQNLSASRPQDRQFILSSKKLLLSDSGFYLCAWSLAGPFGQGTRLTVV.

V gene TRBV28 combines with J gene TRBJ1-5; 11 bases map to TRBD1. V gave up 5 bases and J gave up 6 bases; unmatched junction bases: 6. This CDR3 comprises 15 residues. Germline CDR1 reads MDHEN; CDR2 reads SYDVKM. The CDR3 sequence: CASSPGTGGTQPQHF. As DNA, the CDR3 is TGTGCCAGCAGTCCCGGGACAGGGGGTACTCAGCCCCAGCATTTT.

This chain connects TRBV30 to TRBJ1-5; the match to TRBD1 covers 8 bases. CDR3 size: 13 residues. Germline V CDR1 and CDR2: GTSNPN, SVGIG (reference sequence). Trimming took 3 bases from V and 4 from J; bases not matched to a gene: 2. DNA of the CDR3: TGTGCCTGGAGCGACAGGGGAAATCAGCCCCAGCATTTT. Translating it yields CAWSDRGNQPQHF.

This sequence joins TRBV5-4 and TRBJ1-2; D unresolved. There are 13 residues in the CDR3. V was shortened by 0 bases and J by 3 bases, with 6 bases between the two germline ends. The V gene's germline CDR1 is SGHNT and CDR2 YYREEE (reference sequence). In DNA, the CDR3 is TGTGCCAGCAGCTTGGACGGAGACTATGGCTACACCTTC. This translates into CASSLDGDYGYTF. The full variable domain, its missing parts supplied by reference TRBV5-4 and TRBJ1-2, is ETGVTQSPTHLIKTRGQQVTLRCSSQSGHNTVSWYQQALGQGPQFIFQYYREEENGRGNFPPRFSGLQFPNYSSELNVNALELDDSALYLCASSLDGDYGYTFGSGTRLTVV.

The chain uses TRBV27 and TRBJ1-6; D is uncertain. CDR1 and CDR2 (germline): MNHEY, SMNVEV (reference sequence). The CDR3 extends over 14 amino acids. The V end lost 6 bases, the J end lost 9 bases, and 15 bases lay between the germline ends. CDR3 coding DNA: TGTGCCAGCAGATTAGGAGCCTGGAGTTCACCCCTCCACTTT. Encoded protein: CASRLGAWSSPLHF.

The chain carries TRBV7-2 and TRBJ1-2, with D maybe TRBD1 (5 bases). Per germline, CDR1 SGHTA and CDR2 FQGNSA. The CDR3 runs 14 residues. V lost 3 bases and J 4 bases, leaving 12 bases between the germline ends. DNA for the CDR3: TGTGCCAGCAGCTTTGAAGGCAGGGTCTATGGCTACACCTTC. Amino acid sequence: CASSFEGRVYGYTF.

The rearrangement uses TRBV10-1 and TRBJ1-1, with 9 bases that match TRBD1. CDR3 size: 15 residues. V dropped 5 bases and J dropped 4; count of bases not matched to a gene: 8. Germline CDR1 WNHNN, CDR2 SYGVQD (reference sequence). For the CDR3, the DNA is TGCGCCAGCAGTCACGCTGGGACAGGGACCACTGAAGCTTTCTTT. The encoded protein is CASSHAGTGTTEAFF.

The rearrangement joins TRBV5-1 to TRBJ2-7; the match to TRBD2 covers 8 bases. J lost 3 bases, V lost 0 bases, and 8 bases had no gene match. The CDR3 runs to 16 residues. Germline lookup yields CDR1 SGHRS and CDR2 YFSETQ. The CDR3 loop is CASSLAASGPYYEQYF. The CDR3 coding sequence is TGCGCCAGCAGCTTGGCAGCTAGCGGGCCCTACTACGAGCAGTACTTC.

The chain recombines TRBV6-5 with TRBJ2-7; 10 bases agree with TRBD2. Per the germline V gene, CDR1 is MNHEY and CDR2 is SVGAGI. CDR3 length: 15 amino acids. The junction had 8 bases not matched to a gene; V was cut back by 6 bases and J by 3 bases. The CDR3 region has the DNA TGTGCCAGCAGCGAGAGCGGGAGGGCCAACTACGAGCAGTACTTC. Its translation is CASSESGRANYEQYF.

This clone was seen only once. This sequence joins TRBV6-5 and TRBJ1-1, with a tentative D call TRBD1 (6 bases). Germline V CDR1 and CDR2: MNHEY, SVGAGI. V lost 6 bases and J 0 bases, leaving 11 bases between the germline ends. This CDR3 spans 14 amino acids. This CDR3 is CASSLQGMNTEAFF. The CDR3 nucleotides are TGTGCCAGCAGCCTACAGGGTATGAACACTGAAGCTTTCTTT.

The genes are TRBV28 and TRBJ1-2; perhaps TRBD1 as D (6 bases). Germline V gene data show CDR1 as MDHEN and CDR2 as SYDVKM. V dropped 1 base and J dropped 6 bases, with 15 bases sitting between them. CDR3 length: 15 residues. CDR3 sequence reads: CASSLFSDSAHGYTF. CDR3 nucleotides: TGTGCCAGCAGTTTATTTTCGGACAGCGCCCATGGCTACACCTTC.

This sequence joins TRBV5-6 and TRBJ2-3; 11 nucleotides line up with TRBD2. The V gene end was trimmed by 4 bases and the J gene end by 2 bases; junction bases not matched to a gene: 6. The CDR3 totals 16 residues. The germline V gene encodes CDR1 SGHDT and CDR2 YYEEEE. The DNA for the CDR3 is TGTGCCAGCAGCCTTCTAGCGGGAGGATACACAGATACGCAGTATTTT. Its translation is CASSLLAGGYTDTQYF. The full variable domain, with the rest looked up from reference TRBV5-6 and TRBJ2-3, is DAGVTQSPTHLIKTRGQQVTLRCSPKSGHDTVSWYQQALGQGPQFIFQYYEEEERQRGNFPDRFSGHQFPNYSSELNVNALLLGDSALYLCASSLLAGGYTDTQYFGPGTRLTVL.

Here the CDR3 DNA reads TGTGCCAGCTCACCACCGGGCGGGAGTATTACCTACGAGCAGTACTTC. Amino acids: CASSPPGGSITYEQYF. The V gene is TRBV18, the J gene TRBJ2-7, with TRBD2 identical over 7 bases. After removal of 0 bases from V and 2 bases from J, the junction contained 7 bases not matched to a gene. Germline V gene data show CDR1 as KGHSH and CDR2 as LQKENI. This CDR3 contains 16 residues.

This rearrangement joins TRBV6-4 to TRBJ1-2; weak D call: TRBD1 (6 bases). The length of the CDR3 is 12 residues. CDR1 MRHNA and CDR2 SNTAGT come from the germline V gene. Deletions cut 4 bases from V and 7 bases from J, with 10 bases between. The DNA of the CDR3 is TGTGCCAGCAGTGGGGCAGGGGCTGGCTACACCTTC. Translating gives CASSGAGAGYTF.

This clone has just a few counts. The chain employs TRBV6-5 and TRBJ2-7; D not resolved. The CDR3 sequence is 13 residues long. Germline CDR1 and CDR2: MNHEY and SVGAGI. V dropped 6 bases and J dropped 9 bases, with 18 bases sitting between them. Here the CDR3 reads CASSTVGLHGQYF. In DNA form, the CDR3 reads TGTGCCAGCAGCACGGTCGGGTTGCACGGGCAGTACTTC.

This clone appeared once. The chain recombines TRBV28 with TRBJ1-5; tentatively, D is TRBD1 (6 bases). Trimming took off 6 bases at V and 4 bases at J, with 13 bases between the two ends. The CDR3 totals 14 residues. Germline-derived CDR1 and CDR2 are MDHEN and SYDVKM. In DNA, the CDR3 is TGTGCCAGCAGCCGGGAGGGGGGAAATCAGCCCCAGCATTTT. This codes for CASSREGGNQPQHF.

The chain couples TRBV19 to TRBJ2-5, with TRBD2 matching over 7 bases. V lost 9 bases and J lost 6; bases outside the gene matches: 13. Germline values: CDR1 LNHDA, CDR2 SQIVND (reference sequence). CDR3 length: 14 residues. The CDR3 here is CASGEGGSGKTQYF. The CDR3 DNA follows: TGTGCCAGCGGGGAGGGCGGGAGTGGAAAGACCCAGTACTTC.

The rearrangement links TRBV5-1 to TRBJ1-2; D unclear. Germline values: CDR1 SGHRS, CDR2 YFSETQ. V lost 2 bases and J 5 bases, leaving 10 bases between the germline ends. There are 13 residues in the CDR3. CDR3 sequence: CASSLSPQYGYTF. The CDR3 DNA is TGCGCCAGCAGCTTATCCCCCCAGTATGGCTACACCTTC.

V gene TRBV19 combines with J gene TRBJ1-5; D remains ambiguous. The germline V and J ends were trimmed by 9 bases and 6 bases, with 9 bases remaining between them. From germline, CDR1 is LNHDA and CDR2 SQIVND (reference sequence). CDR3 size: 11 residues. The CDR3 bases are TGTGCCAGCCGCCCAGGTCAGCCCCAGCATTTT. Residues: CASRPGQPQHF.

The DNA of the CDR3 is TGTGCCATCAGTGAGTCGAGGTACGGGGGTTACTTACTCGAGCAGTACTTC. Translated: CAISESRYGGYLLEQYF. V gene TRBV10-3 combines with J gene TRBJ2-7, with D tentatively TRBD2 (6 bases). V lost 0 bases and J lost 6, with 21 bases in between. This CDR3 region has 17 residues. Germline assignment: CDR1 ENHRY and CDR2 SYGVKD.